Presented here are 13 T cell receptor beta chains from one specimen sequenced in a study of cytomegalovirus exposure and HLA in healthy donors. TCRdb keeps only in-frame clones here, not all; method: immunoSEQ multiplex PCR. This sample carries some 84,000 clones, roughly 93% of them seen once, and the ten largest clones take approximately 2.2%. The specimen sequenced was PBMCs. The receptor source for this set is a man aged 25 to 45 in good health and CMV-seronegative.

This clone was observed a few times. The J gene is TRBJ2-1, the V gene TRBV27; 7 bases align to TRBD2. The CDR3 spans 13 residues. Germline V gives CDR1 MNHEY, CDR2 SMNVEV (reference sequence). J was trimmed by 5 bases and V by 4 bases; bases with no gene match: 2. Here the CDR3 DNA reads TGTGCCAGCAGTTGGGGGGGAAACAATGAGCAGTTCTTC. This gives the protein CASSWGGNNEQFF.

The V and J genes are TRBV9 and TRBJ2-1; D might be TRBD2 (6 bases). The CDR3 loop spans 17 amino acids. CDR1 is SGDLS, CDR2 YYNGEE, per germline. Trimming left V 3 bases short and J 2 bases short, with 18 bases between. CDR3 in DNA: TGTGCCAGCAGCGGCTCGGGAGTAGCGGATCCCTACAATGAGCAGTTCTTC. This codes for CASSGSGVADPYNEQFF.

The chain is built from TRBV11-1 and TRBJ1-4; weak D call: TRBD1 (5 bases). The CDR3 sequence is 15 residues long. From germline, CDR1 is SGHAT and CDR2 FQDESV (reference sequence). Trimming removed 5 bases at V and 8 bases at J, with 18 bases between. CDR3 coding DNA: TGTGCCAGCAGCCATCGGACCTTCGGGGGGGAAAAACTGTTTTTT. Protein sequence: CASSHRTFGGEKLFF.

The chain is built from TRBV14 and TRBJ2-6; maybe TRBD1 (6 bases). The CDR3 length is 17 residues. Germline V lookup: CDR1 SGHDN, CDR2 FVKESK. Trimming shortened V by 1 base and J by 3 bases, and 13 bases separated the two germline ends. CDR3 nucleotides: TGTGCCAGCAGCCAAGTTTTGGGGGCGAATGGGGCCAACGTCCTGACTTTC. It translates to CASSQVLGANGANVLTF.

This chain links TRBV11-3 with TRBJ1-1; a possible D gene is TRBD1 (5 bases). Trimming stripped 4 bases from V and 2 bases from J, with 11 bases between. This CDR3 spans 14 amino acids. In germline, CDR1 is SGHNT, CDR2 YENEEA. The CDR3 nucleotides read TGTGCCAGCAGCTGGGGGGACGGAAACACTGAAGCTTTCTTT. This sequence encodes CASSWGDGNTEAFF.

This chain joins TRBV25-1 and TRBJ2-2, with 10 bases fitting TRBD1. J lost 4 bases, V lost 8 bases, and 7 bases had no gene match. The CDR3 is 15 amino acids. From germline, CDR1 is MGHDK and CDR2 SYGVNS. The CDR3 nucleotides read TGTGCCAGCCAATCGGACAGGGGGTCCACCGGGGAGCTGTTTTTT. Encoded protein: CASQSDRGSTGELFF.

The chain is built from TRBV7-2 and TRBJ1-2; D perhaps matches TRBD1 (5 bases). The CDR3 sequence is 15 residues long. Germline CDR1 SGHTA, CDR2 FQGNSA. V was trimmed by 2 bases and J by 3 bases, leaving 13 bases between them. DNA for the CDR3: TGTGCCAGCAGCTTATTTTCCCGACAGCACTATGGCTACACCTTC. Its translation is CASSLFSRQHYGYTF. The variable domain in full, with the rest retrieved from reference TRBV7-2 and TRBJ1-2, is GAGVSQSPSNKVTEKGKDVELRCDPISGHTALYWYRQSLGQGLEFLIYFQGNSAPDKSGLPSDRFSAERTGGSVSTLTIQRTQQEDSAVYLCASSLFSRQHYGYTFGSGTRLTVV.

The CDR3 loop reads CASSPRQGSYGYTF. The CDR3 nucleotides read TGTGCCAGCAGCCCGCGACAGGGGTCCTATGGCTACACCTTC. The V call is TRBV5-6, the J call TRBJ1-2, with 8 bases that match TRBD1. With 4 bases clipped from V and 4 bases from J, the junction kept 6 bases outside the gene matches. The CDR3 is made up of 14 amino acids. The germline V gene encodes CDR1 SGHDT and CDR2 YYEEEE.

A single count supports this clone. The chain has TRBV6-6 and TRBJ2-1; TRBD2 matches at 10 bases. V shed 1 base, J shed 5 bases, and the junction held 5 bases outside the gene matches. Germline V gene data show CDR1 as MNHNY and CDR2 as SVGAGI (reference sequence). The CDR3 has 16 amino acids. The CDR3 coding sequence is TGTGCCAGCAGTTACTATAGCGGGGGGCCGAACAATGAGCAGTTCTTC. Encoded protein: CASSYYSGGPNNEQFF.

The chain couples TRBV30 to TRBJ2-7, with 14 bases that match TRBD2. J gave up 4 bases and V 2 bases, and 10 bases lay outside the gene matches. CDR3 length: 17 residues. Germline V gene lookup returns CDR1 GTSNPN and CDR2 SVGIG (reference sequence). CDR3: CAWSLRTSGRNLYEQYF. The CDR3 DNA follows: TGTGCCTGGAGTCTTAGGACTAGCGGGAGGAACTTGTACGAGCAGTACTTC.

The V gene is TRBV5-1, the J gene TRBJ2-5, with D perhaps TRBD2 (5 bases). Germline values: CDR1 SGHRS, CDR2 YFSETQ. The CDR3 sequence is 15 residues long. V was pared by 1 base and J by 2 bases, with 12 bases between. The CDR3 coding sequence is TGCGCCAGCAGCTTGTACAGCGGAACTCAAGAGACCCAGTACTTC. Its protein is CASSLYSGTQETQYF.

This chain connects TRBV14 to TRBJ2-3; possible D gene TRBD1, 5 bases. Germline V CDR1 and CDR2: SGHDN, FVKESK. The ends were cut back, 4 bases at V and 4 bases at J, with 18 bases in the middle. The CDR3 consists of 16 residues. The CDR3 loop is CASSLAGFPRSDTQYF. Here the CDR3 DNA reads TGTGCCAGCAGCCTAGCAGGGTTTCCACGGTCAGATACGCAGTATTTT.

This chain uses TRBV6-4 with TRBJ2-1, with 7 bases identical to TRBD2. Germline V CDR1 and CDR2: MRHNA, SNTAGT. With 4 bases clipped from V and 4 bases from J, the junction kept 16 bases outside the gene matches. This CDR3 contains 18 residues. Here the CDR3 reads CASSGSPFGAGEYNEQFF. The CDR3 bases are TGTGCCAGCAGTGGCTCCCCCTTCGGGGCGGGAGAATACAATGAGCAGTTCTTC.